These 4 T cell receptor beta chains share one sample of origin, sequenced in a study of molecular identifiers for immune sequencing clone quantification. TCRdb reprocessed the PCR reads via MiXCR and lists one record per CDR3 protein. Of over 600,000 distinct CDR3 sequences detected, 15% to 20% appear once; the ten largest clones hold under 0.95%. The specimen sequenced was naive CD8+ T cells from blood, with Jurkat cell RNA spiked in. Subset: FACS-sorted CD8+CD4-CCR7+CD45RA+ naive T cells. Every receptor here comes from a human donor in good health. Some libraries in this study had Jurkat cell RNA spiked in.

As concerns this clonotype: A junction end diverges from the germline sequence, so it may reflect a read error. The CDR3 bases are TGTGCCAGCAGTTTTCGGCCGGCAGATACGCAGTACTTT. Its protein is CASSFRPADTQYF. The J gene is TRBJ2-3, the V gene TRBV27; no definite D call. The CDR3 extends over 13 amino acids. Germline CDR1 reads MNHEY; CDR2 reads SMNVEV (reference sequence).

Points on this clonotype: The conserved closing phenylalanine or tryptophan is absent in this CDR3, likely reflecting a read error. This rearrangement joins TRBV11-2 to TRBJ2-3; D possibly corresponds to TRBD2 (5 bases). The germline V gene has CDR1 SGHAT and CDR2 FQNNGV. Trimming removed 2 bases from V and 0 bases from J, with 9 bases in between. The CDR3 is 15 amino acids. CDR3 nucleotide sequence: TGTGCCAGCAGCTTAATTCCTAGCAGCACAGATACGCAGTATTTA. Its translation is CASSLIPSSTDTQYL.

This clonotype was seen repeatedly, ten times or more. The rearrangement uses TRBV20-1 and TRBJ2-3; the D gene is possibly TRBD1 (5 bases). Germline V gene lookup returns CDR1 DFQATT and CDR2 SNEGSKA (reference sequence). The CDR3 consists of 14 residues. CDR3 bases: TGCAGCGCCGTCTTGAGACAGCTCACAGATACGCAGTATTTT. Its protein is CSAVLRQLTDTQYF.

This clonotype was seen once. Because the CDR3 is missing its conserved closing phenylalanine or tryptophan, this is likely a read error. This sequence joins TRBV11-2 and TRBJ2-5, with D tentatively TRBD1 (6 bases). Germline V CDR1 and CDR2: SGHAT, FQNNGV. With 3 bases removed from V and 1 base from J, the gap between germline ends came to 9 bases. The CDR3 is 14 amino acids. CDR3 DNA sequence: TGTGCCAGCAGCTTGGGGGCCTCCCAAGAGACCCAGTACTAC. It codes for CASSLGASQETQYY.